Below, 3 T cell receptor beta chains from the same sample are listed, as sequenced in a study of regulatory T cells in long-lasting Graves disease. Indicated time point: persistent/refractory GD, antithyroid drugs over 5 years with positive TRAb. From PBMCs, RNA was extracted and then used to make the TCR library. HTBI primers from iRepertoire and Arm-PCR of CDR3 regions yielded the TCR beta libraries. One entry per CDR3 protein results from TCRdb running MiXCR on the multiplex PCR reads. The table has roughly 700,000 distinct CDR3 sequences, about 30% seen once. The input for sequencing was peripheral blood mononuclear cells (PBMCs), taken when the disease was refractory, from a patient treated with antithyroid drugs. The receptor set was obtained from a female donor with Graves disease.

This clonotype was counted only a few times. The V call is TRBV6-1, the J call TRBJ1-2, with 8 nucleotides matching TRBD1. Looked up from germline, CDR1 is MNHNS and CDR2 is SASEGT. The CDR3 covers 15 residues. Trimming took 6 bases from V and 6 from J; bases not matched to a gene: 12. The CDR3 DNA sequence: TGTGCCAGCAGCCTACCAGGGGGCGTCTACAATGGCTACACCTTC. The encoded protein is CASSLPGGVYNGYTF.

The chain uses TRBV13 and TRBJ2-3; 7 positions match TRBD1. Trimming took 4 bases from V and 1 from J; bases not matched to a gene: 5. The CDR3 spans 15 residues. Per germline, CDR1 PRHDT and CDR2 FYEKMQ (reference sequence). The chain's CDR3 is CASSSRTGGTDTQYF. CDR3 DNA: TGTGCCAGCAGCTCACGTACAGGGGGCACAGATACGCAGTATTTT. The variable domain in full, completed from reference TRBV13 and TRBJ2-3, reads AAGVIQSPRHLIKEKRETATLKCYPIPRHDTVYWYQQGPGQDPQFLISFYEKMQSDKGSIPDRFSAQQFSDYHSELNMSSLELGDSALYFCASSSRTGGTDTQYFGPGTRLTVL.

This clonotype came up many times. The CDR3 DNA is TGTGCCAGCAGGCCCGAGGTTCTGCAGAACTATGGCTACACCTTC. This translates into CASRPEVLQNYGYTF. The rearrangement uses TRBV12-3 or TRBV12-4 and TRBJ1-2; D unclear. Trimming removed 6 bases at V and 2 bases at J, with 16 bases between. CDR3 length: 15 amino acids.